The 2 T cell receptor beta chains given below trace back to one sample, sequenced in a study of OX40 agonist ivuxolimab in advanced cancers. Profiling relied on immunoSEQ multiplex PCR, and the TCRdb table lists in-frame clones only, not all of them. The sample lists 90,000 or so clones; about 90% were seen once. The input for sequencing was CD4+ or CD8+ T cells sorted from blood, taken in a trial of the OX40 agonist ivuxolimab. These receptors originate from an adult with an advanced solid tumor such as melanoma, head and neck, liver or kidney cancer.

The V gene is TRBV6-5, the J gene TRBJ2-1; 7 bases line up with TRBD1. From germline, CDR1 is MNHEY and CDR2 SVGAGI. The V gene end was trimmed by 2 bases and the J gene end by 9 bases; junction bases not matched to a gene: 7. This CDR3 is 14 amino acids long. The CDR3 DNA follows: TGTGCCAGCAGTTACCAAGGGGGCTTCGGTGAGCAGTTCTTC. This translates into CASSYQGGFGEQFF.

The chain carries TRBV13 and TRBJ1-1; unclear D gene. The germline CDR1 and CDR2 sequences are PRHDT and FYEKMQ (reference sequence). The V end lost 5 bases, the J end lost 3 bases, and 4 bases lay between the germline ends. The CDR3 spans 11 residues. The CDR3 DNA is TGTGCCAGCAGCCCGCACACTGAAGCTTTCTTT. The encoded protein is CASSPHTEAFF.